This T cell receptor (beta chain) appears in the sequencing data of a study of identical twins. Study results and limitations: Out-of-frame sharing of TCR alpha in monozygotic twins was underestimated by models. Zero-insertion results could be subject to partial confounding by invariant MAIT and iNKT cells.

The germline V gene encodes CDR1 SGHRS and CDR2 YFSETQ. The trim removed 4 bases at V and 8 bases at J, leaving 6 bases unmatched. The CDR3 has 14 amino acids. Regarding this clonotype: The antigen is undetermined.

TCRdb analysed the 5' RACE reads with MiXCR anew, one entry per CDR3 protein. The repertoire consists of about 550,000 distinct CDR3 sequences, with about a fifth occurring once and the leading ten covering 0.48%. These records were also assigned to another study, of yellow fever vaccine responses in identical twins.

Material: CD4+ T cells sorted from blood. The chain combines TRBV5-1 with TRBJ2-2; 9 bases line up with TRBD1. The clonotype comes from a woman between 18 and 30 years old in good health. CDR3 nucleotides: TGCGCCAGCAGCGGGACAGGGAATCCGGGGGAGCTGTTTTTT. Its translation: CASSGTGNPGELFF.